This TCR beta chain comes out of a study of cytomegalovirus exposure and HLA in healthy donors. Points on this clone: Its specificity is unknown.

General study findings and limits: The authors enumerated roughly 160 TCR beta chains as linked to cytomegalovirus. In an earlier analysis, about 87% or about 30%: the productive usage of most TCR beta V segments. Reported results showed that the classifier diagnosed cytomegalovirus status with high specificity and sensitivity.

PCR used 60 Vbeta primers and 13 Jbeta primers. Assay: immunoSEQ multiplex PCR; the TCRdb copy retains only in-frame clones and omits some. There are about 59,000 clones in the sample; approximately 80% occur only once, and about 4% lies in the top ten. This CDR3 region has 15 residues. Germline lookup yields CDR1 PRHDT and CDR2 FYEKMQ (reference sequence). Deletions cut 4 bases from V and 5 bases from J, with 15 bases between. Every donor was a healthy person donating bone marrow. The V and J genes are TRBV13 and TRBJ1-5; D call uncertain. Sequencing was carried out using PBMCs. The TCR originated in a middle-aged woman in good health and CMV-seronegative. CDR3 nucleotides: TGTGCCAGCAGCTCGAAGTCCGGGCGGGATCAGCCCCAGCATTTT. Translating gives CASSSKSGRDQPQHF.